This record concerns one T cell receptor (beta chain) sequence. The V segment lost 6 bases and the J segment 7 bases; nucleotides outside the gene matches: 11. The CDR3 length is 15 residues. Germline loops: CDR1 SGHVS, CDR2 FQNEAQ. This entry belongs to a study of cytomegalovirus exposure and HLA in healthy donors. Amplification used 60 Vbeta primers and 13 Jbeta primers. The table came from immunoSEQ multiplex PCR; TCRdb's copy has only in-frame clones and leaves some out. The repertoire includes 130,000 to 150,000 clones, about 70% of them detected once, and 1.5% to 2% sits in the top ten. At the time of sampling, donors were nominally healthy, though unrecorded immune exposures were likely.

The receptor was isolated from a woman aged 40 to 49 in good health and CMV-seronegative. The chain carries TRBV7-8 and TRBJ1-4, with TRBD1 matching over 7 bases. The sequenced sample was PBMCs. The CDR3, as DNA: TGTGCCAGCAGGCACGACAGGGTGGTGGGTGAAAAACTGTTTTTT. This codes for CASRHDRVVGEKLFF. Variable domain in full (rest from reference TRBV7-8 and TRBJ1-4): GAGVSQSPRYKVAKRGQDVALRCDPISGHVSLFWYQQALGQGPEFLTYFQNEAQLDKSGLPSDRFFAERPEGSVSTLKIQRTQQEDSAVYLCASRHDRVVGEKLFFGSGTQLSVL.